The subject of this entry is one T cell receptor beta chain. The sample originates from a study of T-cell reconstitution after alpha-beta-depleted transplantation in children. Preparation of the TCRbeta library was carried out with unique molecular identifiers. TCRdb passed the PCR reads through MiXCR, listing each CDR3 protein once. Here the sample spans about 500,000 distinct CDR3 sequences, approximately 32% being singletons. This CDR3 spans 17 amino acids. Per the germline V gene, CDR1 is SGHTA and CDR2 is FQGNSA. The germline V and J ends were trimmed by 4 bases and 6 bases, with 25 bases remaining between them.

This receptor was obtained from a human donor who donated a stem cell graft to a child with aplastic anemia. The J gene is TRBJ2-7, the V gene TRBV7-2, with D maybe TRBD2 (5 bases). Sequences were derived from PBMCs from the stem cell graft donor, sampled from the stem cell graft. The DNA for the CDR3 is TGTGCCAGCAGCTCCTTCTTCGGAGGTCTAGCTCTTCGCGAGCAGTACTTC. Translation: CASSSFFGGLALREQYF. The full variable domain, rest sourced from reference TRBV7-2 and TRBJ2-7, is GAGVSQSPSNKVTEKGKDVELRCDPISGHTALYWYRQSLGQGLEFLIYFQGNSAPDKSGLPSDRFSAERTGGSVSTLTIQRTQQEDSAVYLCASSSFFGGLALREQYFGPGTRLTVT.